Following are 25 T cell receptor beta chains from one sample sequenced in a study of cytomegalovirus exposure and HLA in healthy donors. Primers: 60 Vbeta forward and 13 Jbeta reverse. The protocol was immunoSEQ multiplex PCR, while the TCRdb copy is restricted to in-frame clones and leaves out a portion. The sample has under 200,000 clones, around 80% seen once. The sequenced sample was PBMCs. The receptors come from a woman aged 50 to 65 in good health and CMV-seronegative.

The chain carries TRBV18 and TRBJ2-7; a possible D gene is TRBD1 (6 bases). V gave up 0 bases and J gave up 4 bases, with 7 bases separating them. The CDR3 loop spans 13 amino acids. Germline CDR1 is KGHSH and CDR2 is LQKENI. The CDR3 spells CASSPPDSYEQYF. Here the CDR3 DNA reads TGTGCCAGCTCACCACCGGACAGTTACGAGCAGTACTTC. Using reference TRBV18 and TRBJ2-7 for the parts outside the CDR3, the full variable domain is NAGVMQNPRHLVRRRGQEARLRCSPMKGHSHVYWYRQLPEEGLKFMVYLQKENIIDESGMPKERFSAEFPKEGPSILRIQQVVRGDSAAYFCASSPPDSYEQYFGPGTRLTVT.

CDR3 loop: CASSSGQNYNEQFF. CDR3 bases: TGTGCCAGCAGCTCGGGACAGAATTACAATGAGCAGTTCTTC. The chain carries TRBV27 and TRBJ2-1, with TRBD1 identical over 7 bases. J lost 4 bases, V lost 6 bases, and 6 bases had no gene match. CDR3 length: 14 amino acids. Per the germline V gene, CDR1 is MNHEY and CDR2 is SMNVEV (reference sequence).

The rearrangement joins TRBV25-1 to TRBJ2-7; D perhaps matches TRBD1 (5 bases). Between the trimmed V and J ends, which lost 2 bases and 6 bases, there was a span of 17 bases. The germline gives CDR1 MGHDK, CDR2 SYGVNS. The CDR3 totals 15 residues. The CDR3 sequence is CASSETAILQGEQYF. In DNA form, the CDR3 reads TGTGCCAGCAGTGAAACTGCCATTCTTCAGGGCGAGCAGTACTTC.

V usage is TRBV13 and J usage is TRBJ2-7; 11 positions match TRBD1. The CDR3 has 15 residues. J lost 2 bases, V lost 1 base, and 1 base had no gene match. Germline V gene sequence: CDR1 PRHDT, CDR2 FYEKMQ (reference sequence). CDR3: CASSLAGQGAYEQYF. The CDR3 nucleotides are TGTGCCAGCAGCTTAGCGGGACAGGGGGCCTACGAGCAGTACTTC.

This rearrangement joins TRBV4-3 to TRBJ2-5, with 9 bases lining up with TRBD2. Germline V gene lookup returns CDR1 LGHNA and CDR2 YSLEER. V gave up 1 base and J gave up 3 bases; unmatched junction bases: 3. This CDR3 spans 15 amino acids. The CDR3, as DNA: TGCGCCAGCAGCCAAGGCGGGGGGGATAAAGAGACCCAGTACTTC. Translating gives CASSQGGGDKETQYF.

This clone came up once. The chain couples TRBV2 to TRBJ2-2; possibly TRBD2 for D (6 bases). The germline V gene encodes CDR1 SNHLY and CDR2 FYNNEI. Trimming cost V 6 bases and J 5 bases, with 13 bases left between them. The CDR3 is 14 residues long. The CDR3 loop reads CASRATTSTGELFF. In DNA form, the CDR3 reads TGTGCCAGCAGGGCAACGACTAGTACCGGGGAGCTGTTTTTT.

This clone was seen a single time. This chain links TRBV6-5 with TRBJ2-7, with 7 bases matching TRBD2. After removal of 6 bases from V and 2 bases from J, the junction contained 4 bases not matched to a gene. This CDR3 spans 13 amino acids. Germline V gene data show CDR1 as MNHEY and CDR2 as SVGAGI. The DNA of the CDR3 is TGTGCCAGCAGAGGAGCGGGACCCTACGAGCAGTACTTC. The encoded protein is CASRGAGPYEQYF.

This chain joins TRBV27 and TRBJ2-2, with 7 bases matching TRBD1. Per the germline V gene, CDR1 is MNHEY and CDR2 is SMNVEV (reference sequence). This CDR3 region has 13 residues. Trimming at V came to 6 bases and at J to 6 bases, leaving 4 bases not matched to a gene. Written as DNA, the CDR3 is TGTGCCAGCAGGGAACAGGGGTCCGGGGAGCTGTTTTTT. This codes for CASREQGSGELFF.

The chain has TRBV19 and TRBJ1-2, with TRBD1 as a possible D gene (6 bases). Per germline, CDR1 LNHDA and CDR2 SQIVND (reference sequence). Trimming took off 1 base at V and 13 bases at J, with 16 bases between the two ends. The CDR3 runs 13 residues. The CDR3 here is CASSIGLQGPLTF. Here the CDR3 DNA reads TGTGCCAGTAGTATAGGGCTACAGGGACCTCTCACCTTC.

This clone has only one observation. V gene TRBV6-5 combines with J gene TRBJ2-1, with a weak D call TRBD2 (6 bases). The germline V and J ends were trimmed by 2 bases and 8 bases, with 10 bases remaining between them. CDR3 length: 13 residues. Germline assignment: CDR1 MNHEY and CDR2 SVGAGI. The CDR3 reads CASSYGGRYEQFF. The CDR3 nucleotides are TGTGCCAGCAGTTACGGGGGGAGGTATGAGCAGTTCTTC.

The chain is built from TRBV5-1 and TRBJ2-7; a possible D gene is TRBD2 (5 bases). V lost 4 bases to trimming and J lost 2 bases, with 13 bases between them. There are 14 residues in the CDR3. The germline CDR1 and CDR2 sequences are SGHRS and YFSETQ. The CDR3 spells CASSVTIGTYEQYF. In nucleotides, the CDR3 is TGCGCCAGCAGCGTAACCATCGGGACCTACGAGCAGTACTTC.

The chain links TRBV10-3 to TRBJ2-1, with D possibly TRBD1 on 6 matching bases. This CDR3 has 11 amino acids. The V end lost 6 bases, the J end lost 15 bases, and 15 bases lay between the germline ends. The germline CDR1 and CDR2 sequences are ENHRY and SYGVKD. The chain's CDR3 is CAISQGMGWFF. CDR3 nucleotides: TGTGCCATCAGCCAGGGGATGGGCTGGTTCTTC.

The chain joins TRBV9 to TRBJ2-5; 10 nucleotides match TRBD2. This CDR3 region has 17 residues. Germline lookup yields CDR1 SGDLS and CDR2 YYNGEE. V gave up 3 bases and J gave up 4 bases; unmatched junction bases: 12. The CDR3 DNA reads TGTGCCAGCAGCGAGAGGGGAGCGGGAGGGCCCGGAGAGACCCAGTACTTC. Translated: CASSERGAGGPGETQYF.

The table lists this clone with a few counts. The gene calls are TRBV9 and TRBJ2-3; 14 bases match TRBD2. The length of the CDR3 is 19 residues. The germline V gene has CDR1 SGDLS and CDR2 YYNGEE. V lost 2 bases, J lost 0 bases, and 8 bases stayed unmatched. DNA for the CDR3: TGTGCCAGCAGCGTTCACGGACTAGCGGGAGGTCCAAGCACAGATACGCAGTATTTT. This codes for CASSVHGLAGGPSTDTQYF.

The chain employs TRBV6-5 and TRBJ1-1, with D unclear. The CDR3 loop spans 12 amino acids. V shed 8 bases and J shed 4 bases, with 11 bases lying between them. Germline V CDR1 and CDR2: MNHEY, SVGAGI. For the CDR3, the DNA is TGTGCCAGCGGAGAGGGTTTCACTGAAGCTTTCTTT. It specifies CASGEGFTEAFF.

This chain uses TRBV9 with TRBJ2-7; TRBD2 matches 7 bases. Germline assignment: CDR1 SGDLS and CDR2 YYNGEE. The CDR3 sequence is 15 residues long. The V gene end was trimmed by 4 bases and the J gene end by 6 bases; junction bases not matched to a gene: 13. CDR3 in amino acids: CASSSSSGRSAEQYF. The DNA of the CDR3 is TGTGCCAGCAGCAGCTCTAGCGGACGTTCGGCCGAGCAGTACTTC.

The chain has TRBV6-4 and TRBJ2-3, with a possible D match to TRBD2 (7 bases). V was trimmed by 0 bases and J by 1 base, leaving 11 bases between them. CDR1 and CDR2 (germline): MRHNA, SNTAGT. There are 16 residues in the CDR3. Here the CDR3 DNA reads TGTGCCAGCAGTGACTCGCGGGGGCCCGGCACAGATACGCAGTATTTT. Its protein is CASSDSRGPGTDTQYF.

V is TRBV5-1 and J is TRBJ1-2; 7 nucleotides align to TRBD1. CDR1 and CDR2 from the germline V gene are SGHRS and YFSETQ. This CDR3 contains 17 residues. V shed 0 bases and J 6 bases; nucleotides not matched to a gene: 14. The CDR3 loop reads CASSLGPNSDRVDGYTF. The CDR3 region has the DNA TGCGCCAGCAGCTTGGGCCCCAATTCCGACAGGGTAGATGGCTACACCTTC.

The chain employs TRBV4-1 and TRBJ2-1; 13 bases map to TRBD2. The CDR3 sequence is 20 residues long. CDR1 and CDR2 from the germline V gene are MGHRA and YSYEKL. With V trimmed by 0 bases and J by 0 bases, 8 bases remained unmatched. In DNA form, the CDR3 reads TGCGCCAGCAGCCAAGAAGCGGGGACTAGCGGGGTCCGCTCCTACAATGAGCAGTTCTTC. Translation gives CASSQEAGTSGVRSYNEQFF.

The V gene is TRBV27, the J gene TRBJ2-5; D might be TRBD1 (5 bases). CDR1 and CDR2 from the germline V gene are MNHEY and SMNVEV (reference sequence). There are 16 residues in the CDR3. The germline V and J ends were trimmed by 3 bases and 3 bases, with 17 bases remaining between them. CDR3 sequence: CASSFGPSDREETQYF. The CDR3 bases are TGTGCCAGCAGTTTTGGGCCATCCGACAGAGAAGAGACCCAGTACTTC.

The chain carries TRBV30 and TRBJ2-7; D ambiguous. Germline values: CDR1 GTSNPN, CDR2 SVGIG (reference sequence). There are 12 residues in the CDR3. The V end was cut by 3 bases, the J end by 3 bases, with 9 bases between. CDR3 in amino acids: CAWRLNSYEQYF. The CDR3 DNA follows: TGTGCCTGGAGACTAAATAGCTACGAGCAGTACTTC.

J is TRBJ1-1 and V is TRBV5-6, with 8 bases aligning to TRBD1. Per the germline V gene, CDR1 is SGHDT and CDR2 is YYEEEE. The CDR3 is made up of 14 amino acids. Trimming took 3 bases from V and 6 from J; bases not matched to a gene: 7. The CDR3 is CASSWGQVAAEAFF. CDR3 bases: TGTGCCAGCAGCTGGGGACAGGTCGCGGCTGAAGCTTTCTTT. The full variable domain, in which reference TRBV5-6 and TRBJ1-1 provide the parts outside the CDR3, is DAGVTQSPTHLIKTRGQQVTLRCSPKSGHDTVSWYQQALGQGPQFIFQYYEEEERQRGNFPDRFSGHQFPNYSSELNVNALLLGDSALYLCASSWGQVAAEAFFGQGTRLTVV.

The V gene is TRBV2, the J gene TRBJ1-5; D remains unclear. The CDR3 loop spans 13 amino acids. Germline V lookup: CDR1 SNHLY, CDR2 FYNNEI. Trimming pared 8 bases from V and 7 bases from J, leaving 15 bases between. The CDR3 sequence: CASDPGSRQPQHF. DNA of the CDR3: TGTGCCAGCGACCCGGGTTCTCGACAGCCCCAGCATTTT.

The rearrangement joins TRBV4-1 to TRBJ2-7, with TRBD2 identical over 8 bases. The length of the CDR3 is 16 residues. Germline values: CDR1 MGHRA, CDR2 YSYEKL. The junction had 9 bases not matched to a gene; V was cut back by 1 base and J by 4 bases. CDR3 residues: CASSQGSVAGRYEQYF. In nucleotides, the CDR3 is TGCGCCAGCAGCCAAGGCTCGGTAGCGGGAAGGTACGAGCAGTACTTC.

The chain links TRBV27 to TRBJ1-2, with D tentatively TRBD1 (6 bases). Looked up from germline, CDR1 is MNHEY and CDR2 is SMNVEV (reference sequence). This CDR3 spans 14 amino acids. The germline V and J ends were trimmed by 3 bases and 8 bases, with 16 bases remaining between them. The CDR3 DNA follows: TGTGCCAGCAGTTTTCGTGGAACCCAGGGGGGCTACACCTTC. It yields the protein CASSFRGTQGGYTF.